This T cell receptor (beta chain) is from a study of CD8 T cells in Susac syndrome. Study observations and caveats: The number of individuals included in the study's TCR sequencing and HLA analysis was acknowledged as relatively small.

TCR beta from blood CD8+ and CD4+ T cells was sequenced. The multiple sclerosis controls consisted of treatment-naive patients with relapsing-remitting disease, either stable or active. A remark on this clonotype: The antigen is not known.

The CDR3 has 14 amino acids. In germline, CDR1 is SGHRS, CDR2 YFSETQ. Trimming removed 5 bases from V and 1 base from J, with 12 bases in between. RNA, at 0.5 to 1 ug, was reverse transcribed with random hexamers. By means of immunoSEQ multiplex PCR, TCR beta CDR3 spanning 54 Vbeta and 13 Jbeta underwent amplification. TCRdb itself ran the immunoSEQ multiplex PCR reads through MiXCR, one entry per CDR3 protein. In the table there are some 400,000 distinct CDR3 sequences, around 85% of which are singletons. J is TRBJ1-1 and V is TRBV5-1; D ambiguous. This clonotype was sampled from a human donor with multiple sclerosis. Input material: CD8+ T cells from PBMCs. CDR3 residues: CASSPGPENTEAFF. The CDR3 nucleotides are TGCGCCAGCAGTCCTGGTCCAGAGAACACTGAAGCTTTCTTT.